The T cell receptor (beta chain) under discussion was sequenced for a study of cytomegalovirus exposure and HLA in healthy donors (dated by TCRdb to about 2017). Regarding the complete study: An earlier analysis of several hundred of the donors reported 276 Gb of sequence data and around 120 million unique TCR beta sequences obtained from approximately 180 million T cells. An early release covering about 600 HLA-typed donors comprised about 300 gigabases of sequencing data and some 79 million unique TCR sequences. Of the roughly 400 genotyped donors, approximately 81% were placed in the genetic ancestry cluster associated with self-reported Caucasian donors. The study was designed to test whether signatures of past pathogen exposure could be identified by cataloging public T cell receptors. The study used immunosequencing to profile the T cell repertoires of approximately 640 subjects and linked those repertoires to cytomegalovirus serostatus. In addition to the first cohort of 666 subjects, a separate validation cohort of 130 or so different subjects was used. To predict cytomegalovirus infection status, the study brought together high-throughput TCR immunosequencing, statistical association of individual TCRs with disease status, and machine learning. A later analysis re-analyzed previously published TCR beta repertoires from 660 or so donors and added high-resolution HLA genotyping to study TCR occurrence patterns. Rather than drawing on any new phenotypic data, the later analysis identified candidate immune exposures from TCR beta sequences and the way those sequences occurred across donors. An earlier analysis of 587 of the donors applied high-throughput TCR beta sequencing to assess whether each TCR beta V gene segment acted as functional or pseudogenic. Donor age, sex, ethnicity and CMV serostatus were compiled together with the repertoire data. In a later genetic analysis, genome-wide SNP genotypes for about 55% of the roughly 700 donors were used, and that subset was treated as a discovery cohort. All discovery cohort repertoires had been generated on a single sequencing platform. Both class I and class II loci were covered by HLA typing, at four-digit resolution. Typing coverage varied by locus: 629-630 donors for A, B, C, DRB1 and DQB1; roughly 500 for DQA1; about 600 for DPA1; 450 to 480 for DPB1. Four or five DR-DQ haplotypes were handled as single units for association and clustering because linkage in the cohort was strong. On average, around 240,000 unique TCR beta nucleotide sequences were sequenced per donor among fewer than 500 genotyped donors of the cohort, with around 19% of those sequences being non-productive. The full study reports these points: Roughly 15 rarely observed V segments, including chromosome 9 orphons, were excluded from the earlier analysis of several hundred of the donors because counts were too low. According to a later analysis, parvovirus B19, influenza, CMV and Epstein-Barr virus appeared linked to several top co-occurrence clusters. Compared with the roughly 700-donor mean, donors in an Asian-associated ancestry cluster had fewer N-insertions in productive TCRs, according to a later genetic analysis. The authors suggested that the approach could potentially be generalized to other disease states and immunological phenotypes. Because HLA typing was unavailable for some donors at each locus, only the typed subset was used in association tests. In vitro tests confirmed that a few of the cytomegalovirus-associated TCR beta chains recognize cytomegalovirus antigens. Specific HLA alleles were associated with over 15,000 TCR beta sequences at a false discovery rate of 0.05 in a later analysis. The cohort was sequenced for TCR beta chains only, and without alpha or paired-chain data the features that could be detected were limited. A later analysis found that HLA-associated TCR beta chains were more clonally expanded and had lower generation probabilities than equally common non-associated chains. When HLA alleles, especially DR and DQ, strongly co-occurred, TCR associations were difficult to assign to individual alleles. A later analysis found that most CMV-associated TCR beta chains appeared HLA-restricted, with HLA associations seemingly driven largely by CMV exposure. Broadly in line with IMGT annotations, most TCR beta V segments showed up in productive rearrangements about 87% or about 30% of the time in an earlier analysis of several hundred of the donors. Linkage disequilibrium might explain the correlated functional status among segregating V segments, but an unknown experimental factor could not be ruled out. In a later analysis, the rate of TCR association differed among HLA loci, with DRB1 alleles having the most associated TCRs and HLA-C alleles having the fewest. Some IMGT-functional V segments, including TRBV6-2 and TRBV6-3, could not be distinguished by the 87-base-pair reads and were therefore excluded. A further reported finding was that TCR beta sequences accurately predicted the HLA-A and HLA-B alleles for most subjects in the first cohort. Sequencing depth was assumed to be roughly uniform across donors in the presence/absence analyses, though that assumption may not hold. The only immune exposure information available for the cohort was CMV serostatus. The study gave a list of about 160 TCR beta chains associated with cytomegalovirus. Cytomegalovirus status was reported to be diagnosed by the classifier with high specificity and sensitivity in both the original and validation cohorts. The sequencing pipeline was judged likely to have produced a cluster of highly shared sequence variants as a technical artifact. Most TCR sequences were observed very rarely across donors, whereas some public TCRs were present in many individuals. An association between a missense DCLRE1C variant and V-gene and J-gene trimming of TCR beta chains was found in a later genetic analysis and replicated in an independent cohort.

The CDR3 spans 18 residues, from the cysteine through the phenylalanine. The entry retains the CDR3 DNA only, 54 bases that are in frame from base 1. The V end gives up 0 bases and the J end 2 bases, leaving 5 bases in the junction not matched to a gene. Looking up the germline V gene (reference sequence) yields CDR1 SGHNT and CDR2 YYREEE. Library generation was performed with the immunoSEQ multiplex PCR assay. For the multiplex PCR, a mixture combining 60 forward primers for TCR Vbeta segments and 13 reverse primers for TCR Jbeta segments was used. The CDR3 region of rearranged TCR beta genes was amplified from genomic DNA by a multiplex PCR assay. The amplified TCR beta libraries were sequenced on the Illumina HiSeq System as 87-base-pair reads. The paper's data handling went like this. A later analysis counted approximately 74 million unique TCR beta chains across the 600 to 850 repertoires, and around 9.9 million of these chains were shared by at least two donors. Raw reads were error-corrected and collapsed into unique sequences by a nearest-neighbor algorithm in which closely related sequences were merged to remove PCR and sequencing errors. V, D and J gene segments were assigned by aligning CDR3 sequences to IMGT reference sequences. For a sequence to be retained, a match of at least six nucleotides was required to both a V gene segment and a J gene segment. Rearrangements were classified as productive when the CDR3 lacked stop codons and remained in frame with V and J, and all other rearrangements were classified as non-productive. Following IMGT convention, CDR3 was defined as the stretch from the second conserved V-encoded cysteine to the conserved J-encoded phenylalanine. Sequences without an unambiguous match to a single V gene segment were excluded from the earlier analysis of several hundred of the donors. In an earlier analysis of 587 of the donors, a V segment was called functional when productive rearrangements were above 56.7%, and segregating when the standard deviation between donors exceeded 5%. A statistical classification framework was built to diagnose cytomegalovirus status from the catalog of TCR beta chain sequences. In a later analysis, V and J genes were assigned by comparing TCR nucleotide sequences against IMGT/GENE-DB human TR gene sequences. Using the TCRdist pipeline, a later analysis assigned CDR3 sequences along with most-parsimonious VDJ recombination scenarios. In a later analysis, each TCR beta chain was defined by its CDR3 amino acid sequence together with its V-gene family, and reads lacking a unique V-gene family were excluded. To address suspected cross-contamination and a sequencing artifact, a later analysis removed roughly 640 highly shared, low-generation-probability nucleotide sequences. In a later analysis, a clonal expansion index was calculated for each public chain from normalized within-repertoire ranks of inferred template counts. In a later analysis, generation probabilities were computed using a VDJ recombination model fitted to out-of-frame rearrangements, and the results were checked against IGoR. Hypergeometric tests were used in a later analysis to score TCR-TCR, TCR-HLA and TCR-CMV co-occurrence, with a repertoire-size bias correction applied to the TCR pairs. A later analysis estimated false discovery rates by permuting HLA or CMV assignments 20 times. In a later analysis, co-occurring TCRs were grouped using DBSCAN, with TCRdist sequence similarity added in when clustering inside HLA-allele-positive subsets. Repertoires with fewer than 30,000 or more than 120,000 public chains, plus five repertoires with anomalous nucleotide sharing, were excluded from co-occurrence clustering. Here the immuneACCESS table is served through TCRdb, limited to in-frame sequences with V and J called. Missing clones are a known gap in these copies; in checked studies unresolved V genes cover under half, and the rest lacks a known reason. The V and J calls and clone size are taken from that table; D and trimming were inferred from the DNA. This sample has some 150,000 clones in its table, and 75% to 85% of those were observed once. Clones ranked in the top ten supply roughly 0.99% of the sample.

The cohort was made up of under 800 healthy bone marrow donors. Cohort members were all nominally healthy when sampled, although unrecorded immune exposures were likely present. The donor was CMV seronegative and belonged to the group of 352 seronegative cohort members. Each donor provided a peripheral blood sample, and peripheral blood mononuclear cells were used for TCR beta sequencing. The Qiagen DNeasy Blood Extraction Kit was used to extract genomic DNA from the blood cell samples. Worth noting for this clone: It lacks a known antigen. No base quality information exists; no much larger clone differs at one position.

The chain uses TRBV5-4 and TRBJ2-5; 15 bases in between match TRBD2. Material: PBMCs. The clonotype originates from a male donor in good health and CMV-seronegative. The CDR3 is CASSLGGLAGGIQETQYF. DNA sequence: TGTGCCAGCAGCTTGGGGGGACTAGCGGGGGGAATACAAGAGACCCAGTACTTC.